The T cell receptor (beta chain) described here comes from a study of blood T cells in healthy people across ages. Points on this clonotype: This may come from a read error, since a much larger clone is one base off.

Using a J-beta primer mix together with a sample-barcoded 5' primer, a second PCR was run for about 6 to 12 cycles. TCRdb analysed the 5' RACE reads with MiXCR anew, one entry per CDR3 protein. The sample comprises 1.5 million to 2 million distinct CDR3 sequences, 28% of which are singletons, and 7.7% rests with the top ten. In germline, CDR1 is MNHEY, CDR2 SMNVEV (reference sequence). Trimming removed 5 bases from V and 11 bases from J, with 21 bases in between. This CDR3 is 14 amino acids long. This sequence originates from a woman in her 30s in good health. The chain joins TRBV27 to TRBJ2-5; perhaps TRBD1 as D (8 bases). The sample was blood. The CDR3 DNA sequence: TGTGCCAGCAGTCCTACAGGGGGGGGCTACGGGCAGTACTTC. It encodes CASSPTGGGYGQYF.